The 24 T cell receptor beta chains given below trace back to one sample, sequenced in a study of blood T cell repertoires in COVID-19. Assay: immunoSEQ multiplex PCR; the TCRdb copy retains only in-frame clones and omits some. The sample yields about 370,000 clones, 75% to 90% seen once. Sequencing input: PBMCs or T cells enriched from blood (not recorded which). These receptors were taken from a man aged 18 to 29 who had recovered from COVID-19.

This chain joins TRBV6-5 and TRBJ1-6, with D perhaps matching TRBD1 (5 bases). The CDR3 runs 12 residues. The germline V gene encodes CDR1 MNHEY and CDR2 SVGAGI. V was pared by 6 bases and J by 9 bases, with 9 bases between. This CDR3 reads CASRSRVSPLHF. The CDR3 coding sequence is TGTGCCAGCAGAAGCAGGGTTTCACCCCTCCACTTT.

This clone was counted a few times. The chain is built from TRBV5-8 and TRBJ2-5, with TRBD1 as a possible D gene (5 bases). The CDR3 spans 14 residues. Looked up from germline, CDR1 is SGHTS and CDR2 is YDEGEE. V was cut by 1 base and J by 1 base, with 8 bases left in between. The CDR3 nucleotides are TGTGCCAGCAGCTTGCTCCAGGGCCAAGAGACCCAGTACTTC. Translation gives CASSLLQGQETQYF.

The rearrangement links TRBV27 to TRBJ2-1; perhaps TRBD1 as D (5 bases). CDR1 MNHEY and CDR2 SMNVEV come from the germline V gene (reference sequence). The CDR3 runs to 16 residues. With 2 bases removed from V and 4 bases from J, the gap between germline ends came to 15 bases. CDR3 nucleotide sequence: TGTGCCAGCAGTTTAGTTCTTGGACACCGATACAATGAGCAGTTCTTC. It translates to CASSLVLGHRYNEQFF.

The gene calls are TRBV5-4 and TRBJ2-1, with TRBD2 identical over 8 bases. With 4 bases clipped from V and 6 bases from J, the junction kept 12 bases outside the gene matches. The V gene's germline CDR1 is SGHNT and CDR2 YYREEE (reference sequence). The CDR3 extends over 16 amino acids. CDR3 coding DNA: TGTGCCAGCAGCCCTACCGGGACTAGGGCCGCCAATGAGCAGTTCTTC. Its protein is CASSPTGTRAANEQFF.

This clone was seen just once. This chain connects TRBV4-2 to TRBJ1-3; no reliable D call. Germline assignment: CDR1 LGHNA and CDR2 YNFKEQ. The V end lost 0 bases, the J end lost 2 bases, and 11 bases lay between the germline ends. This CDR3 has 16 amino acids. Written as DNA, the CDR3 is TGTGCCAGCAGCCAAGATCTTGGGCCGGCTGGAAACACCATATATTTT. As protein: CASSQDLGPAGNTIYF.

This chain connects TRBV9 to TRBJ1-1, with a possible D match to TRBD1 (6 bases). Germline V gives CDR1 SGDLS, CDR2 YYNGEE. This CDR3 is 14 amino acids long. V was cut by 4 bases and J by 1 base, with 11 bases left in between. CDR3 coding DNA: TGTGCCAGCAGCAACTCACAGGGGAACACTGAAGCTTTCTTT. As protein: CASSNSQGNTEAFF. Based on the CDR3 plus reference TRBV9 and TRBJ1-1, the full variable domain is DSGVTQTPKHLITATGQRVTLRCSPRSGDLSVYWYQQSLDQGLQFLIQYYNGEERAKGNILERFSAQQFPDLHSELNLSSLELGDSALYFCASSNSQGNTEAFFGQGTRLTVV.

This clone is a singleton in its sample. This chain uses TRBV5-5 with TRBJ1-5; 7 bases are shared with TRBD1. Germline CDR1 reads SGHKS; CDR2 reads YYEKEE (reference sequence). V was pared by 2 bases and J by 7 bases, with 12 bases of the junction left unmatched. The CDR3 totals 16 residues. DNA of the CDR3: TGTGCCAGCAGCTTCTCCGGGACAGAAAAAAACCAGCCCCAGCATTTT. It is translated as CASSFSGTEKNQPQHF.

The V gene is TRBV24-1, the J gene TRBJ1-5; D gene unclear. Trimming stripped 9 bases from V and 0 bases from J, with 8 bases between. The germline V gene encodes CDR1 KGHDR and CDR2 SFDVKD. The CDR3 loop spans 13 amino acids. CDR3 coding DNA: TGTGCCACCGGGAGCTATAGCAATCAGCCCCAGCATTTT. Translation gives CATGSYSNQPQHF.

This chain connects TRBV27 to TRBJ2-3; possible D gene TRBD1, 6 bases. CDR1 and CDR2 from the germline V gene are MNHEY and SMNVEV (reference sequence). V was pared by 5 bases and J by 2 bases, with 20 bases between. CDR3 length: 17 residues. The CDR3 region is CASSGLWDTHHTDTQYF. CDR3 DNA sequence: TGTGCCAGCAGTGGATTGTGGGACACCCACCACACAGATACGCAGTATTTT.

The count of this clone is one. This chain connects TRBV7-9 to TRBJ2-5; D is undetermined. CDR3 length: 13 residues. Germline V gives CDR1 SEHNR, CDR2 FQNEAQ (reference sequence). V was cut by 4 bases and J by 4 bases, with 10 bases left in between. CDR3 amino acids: CASSSEVRETQYF. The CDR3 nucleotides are TGTGCCAGCAGCTCAGAGGTGAGAGAGACCCAGTACTTC.

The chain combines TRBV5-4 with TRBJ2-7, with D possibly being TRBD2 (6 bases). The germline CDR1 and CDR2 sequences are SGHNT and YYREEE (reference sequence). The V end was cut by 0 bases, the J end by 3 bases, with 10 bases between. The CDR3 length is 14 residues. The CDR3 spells CASSLGGDYYEQYF. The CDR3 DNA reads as TGTGCCAGCAGCTTGGGGGGGGATTACTACGAGCAGTACTTC.

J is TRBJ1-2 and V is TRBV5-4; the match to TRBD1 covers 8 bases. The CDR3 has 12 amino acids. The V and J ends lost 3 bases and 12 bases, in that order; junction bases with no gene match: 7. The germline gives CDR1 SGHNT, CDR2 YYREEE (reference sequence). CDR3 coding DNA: TGTGCCAGCAGCTCTCCGGACAGGGATCACACCTTC. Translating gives CASSSPDRDHTF. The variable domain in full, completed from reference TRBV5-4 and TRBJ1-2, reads ETGVTQSPTHLIKTRGQQVTLRCSSQSGHNTVSWYQQALGQGPQFIFQYYREEENGRGNFPPRFSGLQFPNYSSELNVNALELDDSALYLCASSSPDRDHTFGSGTRLTVV.

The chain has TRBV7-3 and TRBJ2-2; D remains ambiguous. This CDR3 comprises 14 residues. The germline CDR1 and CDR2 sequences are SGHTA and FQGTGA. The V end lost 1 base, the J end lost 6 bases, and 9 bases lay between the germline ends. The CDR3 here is CASSLSTLAGELFF. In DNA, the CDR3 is TGTGCCAGCAGCTTAAGTACTCTGGCCGGGGAGCTGTTTTTT.

The CDR3 reads CASGPISRDKGDTQYF. The CDR3 region has the DNA TGTGCTAGTGGTCCTATTTCCCGGGACAAAGGAGATACGCAGTATTTT. The chain uses TRBV12-5 and TRBJ2-3; tentatively, D is TRBD1 (6 bases). Looked up from germline, CDR1 is LGHNT and CDR2 is FRNRAP. The length of the CDR3 is 16 residues. The V end lost 5 bases, the J end lost 5 bases, and 20 bases lay between the germline ends.

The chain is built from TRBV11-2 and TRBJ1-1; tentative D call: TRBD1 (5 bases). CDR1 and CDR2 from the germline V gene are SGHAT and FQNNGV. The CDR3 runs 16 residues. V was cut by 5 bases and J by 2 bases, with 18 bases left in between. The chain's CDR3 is CASSPGWARTNTEAFF. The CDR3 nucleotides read TGTGCCAGCAGCCCGGGTTGGGCCAGGACAAACACTGAAGCTTTCTTT.

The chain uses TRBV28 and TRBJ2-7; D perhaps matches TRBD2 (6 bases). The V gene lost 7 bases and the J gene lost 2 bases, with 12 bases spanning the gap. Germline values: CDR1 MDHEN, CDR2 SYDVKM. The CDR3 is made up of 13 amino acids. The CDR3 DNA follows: TGTGCCAGCATGGGAGGCCCCCCCTACGAGCAGTACTTC. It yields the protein CASMGGPPYEQYF. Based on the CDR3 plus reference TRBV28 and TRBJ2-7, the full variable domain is DVKVTQSSRYLVKRTGEKVFLECVQDMDHENMFWYRQDPGLGLRLIYFSYDVKMKEKGDIPEGYSVSREKKERFSLILESASTNQTSMYLCASMGGPPYEQYFGPGTRLTVT.

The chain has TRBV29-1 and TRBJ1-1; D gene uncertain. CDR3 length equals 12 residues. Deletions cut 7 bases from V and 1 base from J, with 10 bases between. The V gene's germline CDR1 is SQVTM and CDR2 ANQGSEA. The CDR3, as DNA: TGCAGCGCCGTGAGGGCGAACACTGAAGCTTTCTTT. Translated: CSAVRANTEAFF.

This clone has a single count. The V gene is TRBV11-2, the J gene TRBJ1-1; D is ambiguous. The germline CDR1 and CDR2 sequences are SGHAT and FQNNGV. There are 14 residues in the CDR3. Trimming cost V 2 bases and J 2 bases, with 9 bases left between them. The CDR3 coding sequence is TGTGCCAGCAGCTTAACAGAAATAAACACTGAAGCTTTCTTT. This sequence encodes CASSLTEINTEAFF.

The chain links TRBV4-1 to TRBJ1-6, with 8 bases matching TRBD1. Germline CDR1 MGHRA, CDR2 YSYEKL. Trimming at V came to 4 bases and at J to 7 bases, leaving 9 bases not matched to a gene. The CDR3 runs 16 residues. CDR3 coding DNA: TGCGCCAGCAGCCTCCAGGGGGCAGAAGGAAATTCACCCCTCCACTTT. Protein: CASSLQGAEGNSPLHF.

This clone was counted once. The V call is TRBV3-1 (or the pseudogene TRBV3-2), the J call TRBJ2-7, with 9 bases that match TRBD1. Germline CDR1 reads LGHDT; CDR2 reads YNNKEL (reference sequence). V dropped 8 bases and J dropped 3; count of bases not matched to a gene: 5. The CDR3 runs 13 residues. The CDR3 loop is CASGDRGDYEQYF. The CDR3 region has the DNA TGTGCCAGCGGAGACAGGGGGGACTACGAGCAGTACTTC.

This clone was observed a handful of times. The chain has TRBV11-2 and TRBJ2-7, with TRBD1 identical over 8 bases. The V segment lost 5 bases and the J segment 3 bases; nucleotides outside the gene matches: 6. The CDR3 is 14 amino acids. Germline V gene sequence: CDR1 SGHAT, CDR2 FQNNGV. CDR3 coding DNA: TGTGCCAGCAGCAGGGACAGGAGGGACTACGAGCAGTACTTC. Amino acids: CASSRDRRDYEQYF.

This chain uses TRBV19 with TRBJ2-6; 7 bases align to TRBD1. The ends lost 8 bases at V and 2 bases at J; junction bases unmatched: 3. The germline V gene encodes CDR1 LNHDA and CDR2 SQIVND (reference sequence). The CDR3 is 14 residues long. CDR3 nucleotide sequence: TGTGCCAGTGGCACAGGGGCTGGGGCCAACGTCCTGACTTTC. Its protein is CASGTGAGANVLTF. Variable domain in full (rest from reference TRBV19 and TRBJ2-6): DGGITQSPKYLFRKEGQNVTLSCEQNLNHDAMYWYRQDPGQGLRLIYYSQIVNDFQKGDIAEGYSVSREKKESFPLTVTSAQKNPTAFYLCASGTGAGANVLTFGAGSRLTVL.

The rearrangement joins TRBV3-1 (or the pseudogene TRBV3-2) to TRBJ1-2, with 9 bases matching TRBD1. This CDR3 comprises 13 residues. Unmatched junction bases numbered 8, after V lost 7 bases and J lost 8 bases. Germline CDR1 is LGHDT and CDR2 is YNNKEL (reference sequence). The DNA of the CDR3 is TGTGCCAGCAACTTTAGGACAGGGGACGGCTACACCTTC. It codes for CASNFRTGDGYTF.

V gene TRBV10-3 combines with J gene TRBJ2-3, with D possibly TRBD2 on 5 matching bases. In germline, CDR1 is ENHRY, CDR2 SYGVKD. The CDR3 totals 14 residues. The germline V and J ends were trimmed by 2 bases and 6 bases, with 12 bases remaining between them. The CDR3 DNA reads TGTGCCATCAGTGAGGAAGCTAGCTATGATACGCAGTATTTT. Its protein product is CAISEEASYDTQYF.